This TCR beta chain derives from a study of CD8 T cells in Susac syndrome. Random hexamers were used to reverse transcribe the RNA input (0.5 to 1 ug). Multiplex immunoSEQ PCR targeted 54 Vbeta and 13 Jbeta TCR beta segments. In TCRdb, the immunoSEQ multiplex PCR reads were re-called with MiXCR into one record per CDR3 protein. The table lists some 120,000 distinct CDR3 sequences, roughly 96% of them singletons, with more than 0.095% in the top ten. Sequencing used CD4+ T cells from PBMCs. This sequence was found in a human donor in good health.

CDR3 amino acids: CASSLEVGNTEAFF. CDR3 DNA sequence: TGTGCCAGCAGCTTAGAAGTGGGGAACACTGAAGCTTTCTTT. This sequence joins TRBV7-9 and TRBJ1-1; D is unclear. This CDR3 has 14 residues. The V and J ends lost 1 base and 1 base respectively, with 7 bases between them. The germline V gene encodes CDR1 SEHNR and CDR2 FQNEAQ (reference sequence). The full variable domain, rest sourced from reference TRBV7-9 and TRBJ1-1, is DTGVSQNPRHKITKRGQNVTFRCDPISEHNRLYWYRQTLGQGPEFLTYFQNEAQLEKSRLLSDRFSAERPKGSFSTLEIQRTEQGDSAMYLCASSLEVGNTEAFFGQGTRLTVV.